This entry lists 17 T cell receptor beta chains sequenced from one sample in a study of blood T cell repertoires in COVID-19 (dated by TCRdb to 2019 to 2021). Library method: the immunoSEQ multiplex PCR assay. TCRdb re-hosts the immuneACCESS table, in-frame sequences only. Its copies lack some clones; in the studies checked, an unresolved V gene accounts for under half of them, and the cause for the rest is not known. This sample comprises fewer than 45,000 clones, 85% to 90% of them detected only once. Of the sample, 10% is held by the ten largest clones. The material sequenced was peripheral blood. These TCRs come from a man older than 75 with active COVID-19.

The CDR3 DNA sequence: TGTGCCAGCAGCGCCCAGGCAGGTGAAAAACTGTTTTTT. Protein: CASSAQAGEKLFF. V gene TRBV5-4 combines with J gene TRBJ1-4; D is uncertain. CDR3 length: 13 residues. The germline V gene encodes CDR1 SGHNT and CDR2 YYREEE (reference sequence). V dropped 4 bases and J dropped 7 bases, with 11 bases sitting between them. The whole variable domain, filled in from reference TRBV5-4 and TRBJ1-4, reads ETGVTQSPTHLIKTRGQQVTLRCSSQSGHNTVSWYQQALGQGPQFIFQYYREEENGRGNFPPRFSGLQFPNYSSELNVNALELDDSALYLCASSAQAGEKLFFGSGTQLSVL.

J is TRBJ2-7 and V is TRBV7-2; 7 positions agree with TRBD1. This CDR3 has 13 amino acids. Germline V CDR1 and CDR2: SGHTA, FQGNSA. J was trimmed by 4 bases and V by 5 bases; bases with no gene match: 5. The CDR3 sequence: CASSIQDRYEQYF. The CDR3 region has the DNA TGTGCCAGCAGCATACAGGACAGGTACGAGCAGTACTTC.

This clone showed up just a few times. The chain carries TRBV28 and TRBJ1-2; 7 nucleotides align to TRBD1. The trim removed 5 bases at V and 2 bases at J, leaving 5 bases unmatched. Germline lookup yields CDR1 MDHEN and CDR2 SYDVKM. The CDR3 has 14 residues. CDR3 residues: CASSQTGFNYGYTF. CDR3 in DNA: TGTGCCAGCAGTCAGACAGGGTTCAACTATGGCTACACCTTC.

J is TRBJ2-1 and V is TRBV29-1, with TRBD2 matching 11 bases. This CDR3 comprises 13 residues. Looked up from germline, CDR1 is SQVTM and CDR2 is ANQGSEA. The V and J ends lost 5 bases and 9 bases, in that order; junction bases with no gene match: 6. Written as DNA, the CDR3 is TGCAGCGTTTTAGCGGGAGGGATGGTTGAGCAGTTCTTC. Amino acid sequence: CSVLAGGMVEQFF.

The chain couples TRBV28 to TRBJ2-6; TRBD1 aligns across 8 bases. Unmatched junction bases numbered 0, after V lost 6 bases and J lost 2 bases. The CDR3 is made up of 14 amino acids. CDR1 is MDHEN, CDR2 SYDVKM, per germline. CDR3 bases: TGTGCCAGCAGACAGGGGGCTGGGGCCAACGTCCTGACTTTC. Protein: CASRQGAGANVLTF.

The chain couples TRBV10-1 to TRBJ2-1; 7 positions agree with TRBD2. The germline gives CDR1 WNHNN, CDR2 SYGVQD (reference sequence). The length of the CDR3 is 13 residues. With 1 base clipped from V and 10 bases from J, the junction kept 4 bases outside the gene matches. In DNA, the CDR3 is TGCGCCAGCAGTGAGTACGGGAGGATGGAGCAGTTCTTC. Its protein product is CASSEYGRMEQFF.

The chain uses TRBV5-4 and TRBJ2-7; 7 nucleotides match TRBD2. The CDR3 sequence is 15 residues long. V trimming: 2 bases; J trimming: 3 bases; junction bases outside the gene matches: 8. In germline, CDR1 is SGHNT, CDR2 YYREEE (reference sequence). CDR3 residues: CASSFTLAAGYEQYF. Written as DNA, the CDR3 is TGTGCCAGCAGCTTTACCCTAGCGGCCGGCTACGAGCAGTACTTC.

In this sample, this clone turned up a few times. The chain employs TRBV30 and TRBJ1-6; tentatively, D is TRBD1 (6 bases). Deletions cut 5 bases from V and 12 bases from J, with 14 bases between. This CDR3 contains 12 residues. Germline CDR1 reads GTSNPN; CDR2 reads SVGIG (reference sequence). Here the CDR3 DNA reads TGTGCCTGGGACCGGACAGCTGAACCCCTCCACTTT. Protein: CAWDRTAEPLHF.

Here the CDR3 DNA reads TGTGCCAGCAGCCTATTGGGGACTAGCGCCCTGAGGGGCAATGAGCAGTTCTTC. Its translation is CASSLLGTSALRGNEQFF. The chain recombines TRBV7-2 with TRBJ2-1; 10 nucleotides match TRBD2. V shed 5 bases and J 6 bases; nucleotides not matched to a gene: 16. The CDR3 spans 18 residues. Per the germline V gene, CDR1 is SGHTA and CDR2 is FQGNSA.

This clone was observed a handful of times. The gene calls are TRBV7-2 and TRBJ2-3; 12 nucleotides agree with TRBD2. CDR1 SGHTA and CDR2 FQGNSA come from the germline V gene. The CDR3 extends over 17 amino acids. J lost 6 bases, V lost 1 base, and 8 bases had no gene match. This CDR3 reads CASSLGLAGGFRDTQYF. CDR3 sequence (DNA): TGTGCCAGCAGCTTAGGTCTAGCGGGAGGGTTCAGGGATACGCAGTATTTT. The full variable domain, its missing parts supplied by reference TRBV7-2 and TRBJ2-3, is GAGVSQSPSNKVTEKGKDVELRCDPISGHTALYWYRQSLGQGLEFLIYFQGNSAPDKSGLPSDRFSAERTGGSVSTLTIQRTQQEDSAVYLCASSLGLAGGFRDTQYFGPGTRLTVL.

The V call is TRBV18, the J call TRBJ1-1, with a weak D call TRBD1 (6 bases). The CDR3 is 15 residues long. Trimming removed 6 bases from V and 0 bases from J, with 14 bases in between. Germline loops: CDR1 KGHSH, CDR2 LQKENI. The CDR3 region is CASSGLGQMNTEAFF. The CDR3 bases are TGTGCCAGCTCCGGTTTGGGACAAATGAACACTGAAGCTTTCTTT. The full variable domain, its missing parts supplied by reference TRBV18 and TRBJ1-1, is NAGVMQNPRHLVRRRGQEARLRCSPMKGHSHVYWYRQLPEEGLKFMVYLQKENIIDESGMPKERFSAEFPKEGPSILRIQQVVRGDSAAYFCASSGLGQMNTEAFFGQGTRLTVV.

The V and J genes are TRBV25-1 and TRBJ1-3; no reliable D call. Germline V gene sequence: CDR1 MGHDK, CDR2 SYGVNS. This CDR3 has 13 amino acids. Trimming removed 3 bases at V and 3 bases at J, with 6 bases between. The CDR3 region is CASSDPLGNTIYF. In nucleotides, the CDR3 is TGTGCCAGCAGTGATCCCCTTGGAAACACCATATATTTT.

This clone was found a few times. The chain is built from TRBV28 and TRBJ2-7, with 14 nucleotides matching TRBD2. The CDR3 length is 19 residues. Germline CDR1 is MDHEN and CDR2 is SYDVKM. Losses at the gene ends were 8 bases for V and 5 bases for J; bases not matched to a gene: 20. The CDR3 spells CASERTGIQGTSGSDEQYF. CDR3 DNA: TGTGCCAGCGAGCGGACAGGAATACAAGGGACTAGCGGGAGCGACGAGCAGTACTTC.

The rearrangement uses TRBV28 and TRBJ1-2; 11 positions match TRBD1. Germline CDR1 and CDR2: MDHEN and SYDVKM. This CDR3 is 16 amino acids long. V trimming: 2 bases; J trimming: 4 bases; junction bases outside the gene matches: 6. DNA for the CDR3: TGTGCCAGCAGTTTAGGGGACAGGGGGATATCCTATGGCTACACCTTC. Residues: CASSLGDRGISYGYTF.

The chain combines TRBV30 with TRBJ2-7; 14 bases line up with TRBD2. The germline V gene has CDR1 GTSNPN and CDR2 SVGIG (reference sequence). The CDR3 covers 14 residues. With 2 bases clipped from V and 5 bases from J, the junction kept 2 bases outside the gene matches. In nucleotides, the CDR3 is TGTGCCTGGAGTTGGGGACTAGCGGGAGACGAGCAGTACTTC. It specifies CAWSWGLAGDEQYF.

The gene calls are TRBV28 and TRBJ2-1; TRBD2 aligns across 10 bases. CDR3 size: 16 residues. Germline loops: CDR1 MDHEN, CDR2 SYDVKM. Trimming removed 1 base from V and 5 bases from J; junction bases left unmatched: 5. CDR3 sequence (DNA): TGTGCCAGCAGTTTATTTAGGACTAGCGGCGACAATGAGCAGTTCTTC. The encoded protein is CASSLFRTSGDNEQFF.

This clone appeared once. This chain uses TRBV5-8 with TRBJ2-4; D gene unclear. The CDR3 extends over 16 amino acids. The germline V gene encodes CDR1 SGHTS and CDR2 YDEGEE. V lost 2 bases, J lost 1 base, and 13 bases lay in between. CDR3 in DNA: TGTGCCAGCAGCTTTGGCGGATATCGCGCCAAAAACATTCAGTACTTC. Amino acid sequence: CASSFGGYRAKNIQYF.